This TCR beta chain was found in a study of OX40 agonist ivuxolimab in advanced cancers. Some background on the complete study: Ivuxolimab was an agonistic, fully human IgG2 monoclonal antibody directed against OX40 (CD134), a costimulatory receptor. Patients were allowed to have had prior anti-PD-1, anti-PD-L1 or anti-CTLA-4 therapy, and approximately 39% of the dose-escalation patients had been treated with checkpoint inhibitors. Peripheral TCRbeta sequencing was intended to test whether TCR sequence diversity was altered and clonal T-cell expansion was caused by ivuxolimab. The paper describes the monotherapy dose-escalation part (N of about 47 patients) of the phase I trial of ivuxolimab. Partial responses occurred in three dose-escalation patients: two with cutaneous melanoma and one with hepatocellular carcinoma. In the dose-escalation cohort, around four fifths of patients were male, and the mean age was approximately 60 years with a range of about 20 to 80. Of the 52 patients in dose escalation, some 20 had hepatocellular carcinoma, about 15 had melanoma, 9 had renal cell carcinoma and 9 had head and neck cancer. Intravenous ivuxolimab was administered to patients every 2 weeks at six dose levels: 0.01, 0.1, 0.3, 1.5, 3 and 10 mg/kg.

Clipping removes 1 base from V and 1 base from J, with 12 as the unmatched junction base count. Sequences LGHNA (CDR1) and YNFKEQ (CDR2) are obtained from the germline V gene. The CDR3 covers 18 residues, taking in both the cysteine and the phenylalanine. The sequence is cut down to CDR3 DNA, 54 bases in frame from base 1. For sequencing of the TCRbeta CDR3 region, genomic DNA was extracted from the sorted cells. The immunoSEQ Assay was used to sequence the TCRbeta CDR3 regions. Entries here come from immuneACCESS through TCRdb and include only in-frame sequences with V and J called. Some clones fail to appear in such tables; in the studies checked, an unresolved V gene covers under half of the shortfall, and the cause of the remainder is unknown. The sample table contains about 81,000 clones; only one count was recorded for roughly 80% of them. The ten largest clones add up to 6.6% of the sample.

Patients with autoimmune disease history or receiving systemic immunosuppression were excluded from the trial. Peripheral blood for TCR sequencing was collected from all dose cohorts at baseline, on cycle 4 day 1, and on cycle 7 day 1. Samples were obtained from an open-label, multicenter, first-in-human phase I dose-escalation trial of ivuxolimab. The trial enrolled adults with locally advanced or metastatic head and neck squamous cell, hepatocellular, melanoma or renal cell carcinoma. Before TCR sequencing, CD4+ T cells and CD8+ T cells from peripheral blood were sorted into separate populations. Regarding this clone: Its antigen is currently not known. No base quality information exists; no much larger clone differs at one position.

Study-level results and caveats: Low levels of normalized T-cell clonal expansion were also shown by some nonresponding patients. Which antigens the clonally expanded peripheral T cells were specific for was not determined. After ivuxolimab, more expanded clones were found on average in CD8+ T cells than in CD4+ T cells. In the 0.1-3.0 mg/kg groups, partial responders had among the lowest normalized peripheral clonal expansion, particularly in CD8+ T cells. At doses of 0.1 to 3.0 mg/kg, clonal expansion of both CD4+ and CD8+ blood T cells was observed from baseline to week 6.

The material sequenced was CD4+ or CD8+ T cells sorted from blood, taken in a trial of the OX40 agonist ivuxolimab. The chain links TRBV4-2 with TRBJ2-5; 7 bases in between match TRBD2. The clonotype was recovered from an adult with an advanced solid tumor such as melanoma, head and neck, liver or kidney cancer. The CDR3 sequence is CASSQGPLRELSQETQYF. The bases are TGTGCCAGCAGCCAAGGGCCCTTGCGGGAGCTTTCCCAAGAGACCCAGTACTTC.